The clone carrying this T cell receptor beta chain was detected only once. The antigen remains undetermined. These data are taken from a study of cytomegalovirus exposure and HLA in healthy donors. The V gene's germline CDR1 is SGDLS and CDR2 YYNGEE. This CDR3 region has 13 residues. V trimming: 3 bases; J trimming: 10 bases; junction bases outside the gene matches: 2. This PCR relied on a set of 60 Vbeta primers and 13 Jbeta primers. Data came from immunoSEQ multiplex PCR; TCRdb stores just in-frame clones and leaves some out. The sample contains around 99,000 clones, 69% of which appear only once. Findings of the study overall: Available immune exposure information was restricted to CMV serostatus only.

This chain joins TRBV9 and TRBJ2-1; 12 bases align to TRBD2. The clonotype originates from a woman in her 70s in good health and CMV-seropositive. Sequenced sample: PBMCs. The CDR3 reads CASSATSGGEQFF. DNA for the CDR3: TGTGCCAGCAGCGCAACTAGCGGGGGGGAGCAGTTCTTC.